A selection of T cell receptor beta chains follows, all from one sample in a study of T cells in Graves' hyperthyroidism and ophthalmopathy. In TCRdb, the multiplex PCR reads were re-called with MiXCR into one record per CDR3 protein. The sample contains about 590,000 distinct CDR3 sequences, 15% to 18% of which appear only once. The sample was blood. The source is a woman aged 25 to 39 with Graves' hyperthyroidism. The CDR3 runs from the conserved cysteine through the conserved F or W. A D gene is named only where the DNA matches it firmly. Not every row has a clone size; where given, it reads once, few, many or a size class.

d_gene	v_gene	abundance	j_gene	CDR3aa	CDR3nt
NA	TRBV6-2/TRBV6-3	few	TRBJ1-1	CASSYRSVGSGYTEAFF	TGTGCCAGCAGTTACCGCAGCGTCGGGTCTGGGTACACTGAAGCTTTCTTT
NA	TRBV2	NA	TRBJ2-7	CASGISRAPYEQYF	TGTGCCAGCGGAATAAGCCGGGCACCCTACGAGCAGTACTTC
NA	TRBV28	many	TRBJ1-1	CASSLRFRGELAFF	TGTGCCAGCAGTTTACGGTTCCGTGGTGAGTTGGCTTTCTTT
NA	TRBV12-3/TRBV12-4	many	TRBJ2-1	CASRQDSGPGNEQFF	TGTGCCAGCAGACAAGACAGTGGCCCCGGGAATGAGCAGTTCTTC
NA	TRBV4-2	few	TRBJ2-3	CASSQVDSQWSGTDTQYF	TGTGCCAGCAGCCAAGTAGACAGTCAATGGTCTGGCACAGATACGCAGTATTTT
TRBD1	TRBV27	NA	TRBJ2-2	CASRRTGDTGELVF	TGTGCCAGCAGGCGGACAGGGGACACCGGGGAGCTGGTTTTT
TRBD2	TRBV20-1	NA	TRBJ2-7	CSAEETSGRAYEQYF	TGCAGTGCTGAGGAGACTAGCGGGAGGGCCTACGAGCAGTACTTC
TRBD2	TRBV20-1	NA	TRBJ2-1	CSASVLAGVTTSYNEQFF	TGCAGTGCTAGTGTGCTAGCGGGAGTTACCACCTCCTACAATGAGCAGTTCTTC
TRBD1	TRBV6-7	many	TRBJ2-7	CASSAPGQGDYEQYF	TGTGCCAGCAGTGCCCCGGGACAGGGGGACTACGAGCAGTACTTC
TRBD2	TRBV7-9	many	TRBJ2-1	CASSGPGLADEQFF	TGTGCCAGCAGCGGACCGGGACTAGCGGATGAGCAGTTCTTC
NA	TRBV5-4	NA	TRBJ2-5	CASSLELAGTETQYF	TGTGCCAGCAGCTTGGAACTAGCAGGAACAGAGACCCAGTACTTC
NA	TRBV10-3	NA	TRBJ1-3	CAISGGTGNSGNTIYF	TGTGCCATCAGTGGGGGGACGGGGAACTCTGGAAACACCATATATTTT
NA	TRBV5-1	many	TRBJ2-1	CASSLEGNEQFF	TGCGCCAGCAGCTTGGAGGGGAATGAGCAGTTCTTC
NA	TRBV19	NA	TRBJ2-3	CASSIWSSGNTDTQYF	TGTGCCAGTAGTATTTGGAGTTCGGGTAACACAGATACGCAGTATTTT
NA	TRBV27	NA	TRBJ2-7	CASSLSAGVHEQYF	TGTGCCAGCAGTTTATCGGCCGGGGTCCACGAGCAGTACTTC
NA	TRBV7-8	many	TRBJ2-1	CASSLLVSYNEQFF	TGTGCCAGCAGCTTGCTGGTTTCCTACAATGAGCAGTTCTTC